This note documents a single TCR beta chain sequence. The antigen remains undetermined. This sample is part of a study of pediatric ulcerative colitis. Overall study findings and caveats: Rectal repertoires separated controls, mild-moderate and acute severe colitis.

Sequenced by immunoSEQ multiplex PCR; TCRdb stores in-frame clones only, minus some. This table holds some 37,000 clones, about three quarters found once. One to two pinch biopsies were taken from the rectum during colonoscopy. J gave up 3 bases and V 3 bases, and 4 bases lay outside the gene matches. The CDR3 runs to 15 residues. Germline V lookup: CDR1 MNHNY, CDR2 SVGAGI (reference sequence). The material sequenced was gut tissue. The clonotype was recovered from a boy younger than 18 with moderate ulcerative colitis. The chain links TRBV6-6 to TRBJ2-5; 10 positions agree with TRBD2. Here the CDR3 DNA reads TGTGCCAGCAGTTATCCTAGCGGGGGAAAAGAGACCCAGTACTTC. Residues: CASSYPSGGKETQYF.